Sequencing of this T cell receptor beta chain was carried out in a study of human T cells and chemical hapten exposure. The study's findings and limits: High-frequency TCRs, those above 1 in 1000, stayed the same after DPC sensitization.

Time point given: healthy volunteer bleed at 6 weeks. Whole blood that had not been fractionated was the source of extracted total RNA. This CDR3 spans 15 amino acids. The germline V gene encodes CDR1 DFQATT and CDR2 SNEGSKA (reference sequence). Trimming cost V 5 bases and J 0 bases, with 14 bases left between them. This clonotype was picked up many times. As yet, its antigen is unknown. Unique molecular identifiers were linked by the library to individual cDNA molecules. Authors' data handling: Samples had a median of around 92,000 TCRs, ranging roughly 20,000 to 750,000. Each CDR3 protein gets one entry after TCRdb re-called the RACE reads with MiXCR. The V and J calls, along with clone size, are taken from TCRdb and not from the paper's own processing. The sample contains 65,000 or so distinct CDR3 sequences, around 6.5% of which appear only once.

Sequences were obtained from whole blood. The clonotype comes from a female donor in good health. Some clones in this sample may be carry-over from other donors' samples. J is TRBJ2-1 and V is TRBV20-1; D may be TRBD1 (6 bases). CDR3 protein: CSAFTGPLSYNEQFF. CDR3 sequence (DNA): TGCAGTGCTTTTACAGGGCCCCTCTCCTACAATGAGCAGTTCTTC.